The table lists the clone carrying this T cell receptor (beta chain) with many counts. This specimen belongs to a study of early T cells in non-severe SARS-CoV-2 infection. The overall study: The chains were unpaired, and the sequenced material was bulk RNA from unsorted whole blood.

Trimming pared 2 bases from V and 2 bases from J, leaving 10 bases between. The CDR3 totals 16 residues. Germline CDR1 is MNHNS and CDR2 is SASEGT. Via MiXCR, TCRdb re-called the 5' RACE reads, giving one row per CDR3 protein. The sample has roughly 90,000 distinct CDR3 sequences; under 15% are singletons. This TCR came from an adult who was a healthcare worker with PCR-confirmed SARS-CoV-2 infection or an uninfected control (not recorded which). The specimen was whole blood. The chain recombines TRBV6-1 with TRBJ2-6; tentative D call: TRBD1 (5 bases). CDR3 in amino acids: CASSESLGAGANVLTF. The CDR3 coding sequence is TGTGCCAGCAGTGAAAGTCTAGGGGCTGGGGCCAACGTCCTGACTTTC.